This T cell receptor beta chain was observed in a study of blood T cell repertoires in COVID-19. Study overall: PBMCs, B-cell-depleted T cells, or T cells were the source of the cDNA or gDNA that made up the material.

V trimming: 6 bases; J trimming: 11 bases; junction bases outside the gene matches: 12. Germline CDR1 and CDR2: MNHEY and SMNVEV (reference sequence). The CDR3 is 15 amino acids. Authors' methods: Counts of nucleated cells, estimated from reference gene primer amplification, were obtained. Assay used: immunoSEQ multiplex PCR; TCRdb lists only in-frame clones, some missing. The DNA gave D and trimming, while V, J and clone size come from that table. The sample has about 70,000 clones, approximately 89% seen once; the top ten hold roughly 13%. The clonotype was recovered from a woman in her sixties or seventies with acute or convalescent COVID-19. Sequenced input: peripheral blood. The rearrangement links TRBV27 to TRBJ1-5; 11 bases are shared with TRBD1. The CDR3 DNA sequence: TGTGCCAGCAGCCCCGGGACAGGGGGGTATACAGCCCAGCATTTT. Its translation: CASSPGTGGYTAQHF.